These 22 T cell receptor beta chains originate from one sample sequenced in a study of Graves' ophthalmopathy and Graves' hyperthyroidism. For repertoire sequencing, the TCR beta CDR3 regions were amplified from RNA transcripts. First-round RT-PCR relied on HTBI primers, and a second-round multiplex PCR came next. TCRdb recomputed calls from the multiplex PCR reads with MiXCR, one row per CDR3 protein. The table shows some 350,000 distinct CDR3 sequences, with about 18% occurring only once. Sequenced sample: peripheral blood. Every receptor here comes from an adult woman with stable Graves' hyperthyroidism.

A note on this clonotype: One end of the junction fails to match germline, which may point to a read error. J is TRBJ1-1 and V is TRBV27; no firm D call. CDR3 size: 14 residues. Germline V gene data show CDR1 as MNHEY and CDR2 as SMNVEV (reference sequence). The CDR3 DNA reads as TGTGCCAGCAGTTTAAGGGTGAGTAACACTGATGCTTTCTTT. Protein sequence: CASSLRVSNTDAFF.

This clonotype was seen repeatedly, ten times or more. The J gene is TRBJ1-2, the V gene TRBV30; a possible D gene is TRBD1 (6 bases). Germline V lookup: CDR1 GTSNPN, CDR2 SVGIG (reference sequence). This CDR3 has 12 amino acids. V lost 4 bases to trimming and J lost 2 bases, with 8 bases between them. CDR3 sequence: CAWKQGNYGYTF. The CDR3 bases are TGTGCCTGGAAACAGGGCAACTATGGCTACACCTTC.

The J gene is TRBJ2-2, the V gene TRBV11-2; 13 positions agree with TRBD2. CDR1 is SGHAT and CDR2 is FQNNGV in the germline V gene. The CDR3 consists of 18 residues. Losses at the gene ends were 4 bases for V and 2 bases for J; bases not matched to a gene: 7. The CDR3 protein is CASSSRTSGGLNTGELFF. DNA of the CDR3: TGTGCCAGCAGCTCCCGGACTAGCGGGGGCCTTAACACCGGGGAGCTGTTTTTT.

This clonotype has at least ten counts. The chain uses TRBV6-2 or TRBV6-3 and TRBJ2-7; D may be TRBD2 (6 bases). V lost 8 bases, J lost 3 bases, and 17 bases lay in between. Germline V gene lookup returns CDR1 MNHEY and CDR2 SVGEGT. The CDR3 consists of 14 residues. The CDR3 region has the DNA TGTGCCAGCGCCTTGGGGAGGACCTACTACGAGCAGTACTTC. Translated, it gives CASALGRTYYEQYF.

The chain joins TRBV6-2 or TRBV6-3 to TRBJ2-7; TRBD1 or TRBD2 may be the D gene (6 bases each). V shed 7 bases and J shed 7 bases, with 23 bases lying between them. In germline, CDR1 is MNHEY, CDR2 SVGEGT. The CDR3 runs 15 residues. CDR3 coding DNA: TGTGCCAGCATACATCAAGGGGGACTCTTGTGGGAGCAGTACTTC. As protein: CASIHQGGLLWEQYF.

This clonotype was seen ten or more times. The genes are TRBV12-3 or TRBV12-4 and TRBJ2-7; 8 bases align to TRBD2. After removal of 2 bases from V and 1 base from J, the junction contained 7 bases not matched to a gene. The CDR3 runs to 16 residues. For the CDR3, the DNA is TGTGCCAGCAGTTTAATAGCGGGAATTCGGTCCTACGAGCAGTACTTC. This sequence encodes CASSLIAGIRSYEQYF.

This clonotype showed up just once. The V and J genes are TRBV29-1 and TRBJ1-1; TRBD1 might be the D (5 bases). The length of the CDR3 is 15 residues. The germline CDR1 and CDR2 sequences are SQVTM and ANQGSEA. With 4 bases removed from V and 0 bases from J, the gap between germline ends came to 15 bases. The CDR3: CSVGGTANLNTEAFF. In DNA form, the CDR3 reads TGCAGCGTTGGTGGGACTGCTAATTTGAACACTGAAGCTTTCTTT.

This clonotype was counted at least ten times. J is TRBJ2-7 and V is TRBV7-9; 10 nucleotides agree with TRBD1. The CDR3 consists of 15 residues. V shed 4 bases and J 4 bases; nucleotides not matched to a gene: 7. CDR1 and CDR2 (germline): SEHNR, FQNEAQ (reference sequence). DNA of the CDR3: TGTGCCAGCAGCTCACTTGGACAGGGGGTATACGAGCAGTACTTC. It codes for CASSSLGQGVYEQYF.

This clonotype has a count of ten or more. This chain connects TRBV29-1 to TRBJ1-1, with TRBD1 as a possible D gene (6 bases). The germline CDR1 and CDR2 sequences are SQVTM and ANQGSEA. This CDR3 spans 12 amino acids. With 4 bases removed from V and 5 bases from J, the gap between germline ends came to 11 bases. In nucleotides, the CDR3 is TGCAGCGTTGGGCAGGGGTCGACTGAAGCTTTCTTT. This gives the protein CSVGQGSTEAFF.

This clonotype was picked up many times. The chain has TRBV11-1 and TRBJ1-2; 7 nucleotides match TRBD1. Germline values: CDR1 SGHAT, CDR2 FQDESV (reference sequence). The CDR3 has 13 residues. The junction had 3 bases not matched to a gene; V was cut back by 4 bases and J by 4 bases. CDR3 in amino acids: CASSSTGIYGYTF. The CDR3 nucleotides read TGTGCCAGCAGCTCGACAGGGATCTATGGCTACACCTTC.

This clonotype was seen ten or more times. V gene TRBV20-1 combines with J gene TRBJ2-7; 8 nucleotides line up with TRBD2. Germline loops: CDR1 DFQATT, CDR2 SNEGSKA (reference sequence). The CDR3 runs to 14 residues. V was clipped by 3 bases and J by 0 bases; unmatched bases: 4. In DNA form, the CDR3 reads TGCAGTGCTAGGGAGACTAGCGACTCCTACGAGCAGTACTTC. Its protein is CSARETSDSYEQYF.

This clonotype was recorded at least ten times. The chain combines TRBV12-3 or TRBV12-4 with TRBJ1-2; 7 bases agree with TRBD1. Unmatched junction bases numbered 6, after V lost 1 base and J lost 7 bases. This CDR3 contains 14 residues. CDR3 region: CASSLVRGMAGYTF. The CDR3 nucleotides read TGTGCCAGCAGTTTAGTCAGGGGGATGGCTGGCTACACCTTC.

At least ten counts were recorded for this clonotype. This sequence joins TRBV27 and TRBJ1-1; 9 nucleotides line up with TRBD1. Trimming removed 5 bases from V and 7 bases from J; junction bases left unmatched: 8. The CDR3 is 14 residues long. The germline gives CDR1 MNHEY, CDR2 SMNVEV (reference sequence). CDR3: CASSPNRGRFEAFF. In nucleotides, the CDR3 is TGTGCCAGCAGTCCGAACAGGGGGCGCTTTGAAGCTTTCTTT.

This clonotype was observed many times. The gene calls are TRBV29-1 and TRBJ1-1, with 9 bases identical to TRBD1. The CDR3 length is 18 residues. The V and J ends lost 0 bases and 3 bases, in that order; junction bases with no gene match: 14. Germline V CDR1 and CDR2: SQVTM, ANQGSEA. In DNA, the CDR3 is TGCAGCGTTGAAGACCCGGGACAGGGTGACGGGGGGGACACTGAAGCTTTCTTT. This gives the protein CSVEDPGQGDGGDTEAFF. Combining the CDR3 with reference TRBV29-1 and TRBJ1-1 gives the whole variable domain SAVISQKPSRDICQRGTSLTIQCQVDSQVTMMFWYRQQPGQSLTLIATANQGSEATYESGFVIDKFPISRPNLTFSTLTVSNMSPEDSSIYLCSVEDPGQGDGGDTEAFFGQGTRLTVV.

This clonotype came up once. The V and J genes are TRBV6-1 and TRBJ1-1; D possibly corresponds to TRBD1 (5 bases). Per the germline V gene, CDR1 is MNHNS and CDR2 is SASEGT. The CDR3 extends over 15 amino acids. V was trimmed by 2 bases and J by 4 bases, leaving 14 bases between them. The CDR3 DNA sequence: TGTGCCAGCAGTGAATTACGGGTCGGGGGCACTGAAGCTTTCTTT. It translates to CASSELRVGGTEAFF.

There are many counts of this clonotype. The rearrangement links TRBV2 to TRBJ2-4; no clear D gene. The germline V gene has CDR1 SNHLY and CDR2 FYNNEI. The CDR3 sequence is 13 residues long. The V and J ends lost 3 bases and 14 bases respectively, with 17 bases between them. CDR3 sequence (DNA): TGTGCCAGCAGTGAGCAGAAAGGTAGCCTTAAGTACTTC. It translates to CASSEQKGSLKYF.

This clonotype was counted many times. The J gene is TRBJ1-2, the V gene TRBV20-1; no firm D call. The CDR3 runs to 15 residues. V shed 3 bases and J shed 6 bases, with 20 bases lying between them. Germline V lookup: CDR1 DFQATT, CDR2 SNEGSKA (reference sequence). CDR3 DNA: TGCAGTGCTAGCCACCCCAGGACCCTGGACCATGGCTACACCTTC. This gives the protein CSASHPRTLDHGYTF.

This clonotype was recorded at least ten times. The gene calls are TRBV20-1 and TRBJ2-5, with D perhaps assigned TRBD1 or TRBD2 (5 bases each). Germline V CDR1 and CDR2: DFQATT, SNEGSKA (reference sequence). Trimming stripped 6 bases from V and 4 bases from J, with 12 bases between. The CDR3 contains 12 residues. The DNA for the CDR3 is TGCAGTGCAAGGGACCACCTAGAGACCCAGTACTTC. It specifies CSARDHLETQYF.

The rearrangement links TRBV19 to TRBJ2-5, with D maybe TRBD1 (6 bases). The germline CDR1 and CDR2 sequences are LNHDA and SQIVND (reference sequence). The CDR3 is 15 amino acids. Trimming removed 2 bases at V and 4 bases at J, with 14 bases between. The CDR3 DNA reads TGTGCCAGTAGTATATCACAGGGTTCGGGAGAGACCCAGTACTTC. Translated, it gives CASSISQGSGETQYF.

This clonotype occurred many times. The chain links TRBV12-5 to TRBJ2-7; TRBD2 is a possible D gene (6 bases). The V gene lost 4 bases and the J gene lost 2 bases, with 18 bases spanning the gap. Germline-derived CDR1 and CDR2 are LGHNT and FRNRAP. The CDR3 is 16 residues long. The CDR3: CASGSTSPRDAYEQYF. For the CDR3, the DNA is TGTGCTAGTGGTTCCACCTCCCCGCGGGATGCCTACGAGCAGTACTTC.

This clonotype was seen ten or more times. The chain joins TRBV6-2 or TRBV6-3 to TRBJ2-7, with a weak D call TRBD2 (6 bases). The CDR3 runs to 13 residues. The V gene's germline CDR1 is MNHEY and CDR2 SVGEGT. V lost 6 bases, J lost 2 bases, and 11 bases lay in between. The CDR3 loop is CASRATSTYEQYF. The CDR3 DNA reads as TGTGCCAGCAGGGCGACTAGTACCTACGAGCAGTACTTC.

The table lists this clonotype with a few counts. V usage is TRBV4-1 and J usage is TRBJ2-7; tentative D call: TRBD2 (6 bases). Germline CDR1 MGHRA, CDR2 YSYEKL. This CDR3 contains 17 residues. The V and J ends lost 1 base and 4 bases respectively, with 20 bases between them. CDR3 protein: CASSQAVSSGAVYEQYF. CDR3 nucleotide sequence: TGCGCCAGCAGCCAAGCTGTTTCCTCGGGAGCAGTTTACGAGCAGTACTTC.